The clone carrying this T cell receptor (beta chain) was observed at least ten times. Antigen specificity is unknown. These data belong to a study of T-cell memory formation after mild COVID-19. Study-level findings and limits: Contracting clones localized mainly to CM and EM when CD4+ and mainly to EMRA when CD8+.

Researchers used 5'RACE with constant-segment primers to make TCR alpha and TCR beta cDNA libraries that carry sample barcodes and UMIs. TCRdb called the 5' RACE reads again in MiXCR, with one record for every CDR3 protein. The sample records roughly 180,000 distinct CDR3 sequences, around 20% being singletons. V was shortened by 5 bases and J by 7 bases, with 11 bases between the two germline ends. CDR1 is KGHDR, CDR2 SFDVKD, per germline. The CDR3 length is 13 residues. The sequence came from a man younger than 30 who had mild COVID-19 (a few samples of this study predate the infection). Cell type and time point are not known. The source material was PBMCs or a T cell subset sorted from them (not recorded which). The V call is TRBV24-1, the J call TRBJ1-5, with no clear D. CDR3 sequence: CATSGSGEQPQHF. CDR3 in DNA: TGTGCCACCAGTGGTAGCGGGGAACAGCCCCAGCATTTT.